Below are 15 T cell receptor beta chains sequenced from a single sample in a study of shared clonotypes between healthy human individuals. Assay used: immunoSEQ multiplex PCR; TCRdb lists only in-frame clones, some missing. The sample has over 150,000 clones; approximately 62% are singletons. Source material: memory CD4+ T cells sorted from blood. The subset was: CD45RA-negative fraction. The receptor set was obtained from a man aged 25-45 years in good health.

The chain is built from TRBV9 and TRBJ1-2; D remains ambiguous. Germline CDR1 SGDLS, CDR2 YYNGEE. V was clipped by 0 bases and J by 5 bases, with 17 bases between them. This CDR3 has 16 residues. CDR3 region: CASSVDDVGSVYGYTF. CDR3 DNA: TGTGCCAGCAGCGTAGACGATGTTGGGTCAGTGTATGGCTACACCTTC.

The CDR3 loop reads CASSLGGQSTDTQYF. DNA for the CDR3: TGTGCCAGCAGCTTGGGAGGACAGAGCACAGATACGCAGTATTTT. The chain employs TRBV7-8 and TRBJ2-3; D may be TRBD1 or TRBD2 (6 bases each). The V end was cut by 3 bases, the J end by 0 bases, with 10 bases between. This CDR3 has 15 amino acids. CDR1 and CDR2 from the germline V gene are SGHVS and FQNEAQ.

This chain joins TRBV9 and TRBJ2-3; D gene unclear. Trimming removed 0 bases at V and 3 bases at J, with 11 bases between. The germline CDR1 and CDR2 sequences are SGDLS and YYNGEE. This CDR3 contains 15 residues. CDR3 DNA: TGTGCCAGCAGCGTAGTAGGAGCAGGAACAGATACGCAGTATTTT. Protein sequence: CASSVVGAGTDTQYF.

The gene calls are TRBV14 and TRBJ1-1; no clear D gene. Germline V gives CDR1 SGHDN, CDR2 FVKESK. Trimming cost V 4 bases and J 10 bases, with 16 bases left between them. This CDR3 region has 13 residues. CDR3 in amino acids: CASSPTRPGGAFF. In DNA, the CDR3 is TGTGCCAGCAGCCCCACTCGTCCAGGTGGAGCTTTCTTT.

The chain uses TRBV11-2 and TRBJ2-7; TRBD1 matches at 8 bases. CDR3 length: 13 residues. With V trimmed by 7 bases and J by 2 bases, 4 bases remained unmatched. Germline V CDR1 and CDR2: SGHAT, FQNNGV. The chain's CDR3 is CASTPGQAYEQYF. CDR3 DNA: TGTGCCAGCACTCCGGGACAGGCCTACGAGCAGTACTTC.

With respect to this clone: In the same sample, other DNA sequences code for this CDR3. The genes are TRBV2 and TRBJ2-1; 8 nucleotides align to TRBD2. J was trimmed by 4 bases and V by 4 bases; bases with no gene match: 3. Germline lookup yields CDR1 SNHLY and CDR2 FYNNEI. The CDR3 has 14 amino acids. The CDR3 nucleotides read TGTGCCAGCAGTGGTTTAGCGGGGTACAATGAGCAGTTCTTC. This sequence encodes CASSGLAGYNEQFF.

The chain links TRBV6-6 to TRBJ2-1; maybe TRBD2 (5 bases). CDR1 is MNHNY, CDR2 SVGAGI, per germline (reference sequence). This CDR3 spans 15 amino acids. The ends were cut back, 2 bases at V and 4 bases at J, with 12 bases in the middle. The CDR3 region has the DNA TGTGCCAGCAGTTACGCGGGTCCCGCTTACAATGAGCAGTTCTTC. Its translation is CASSYAGPAYNEQFF.

This rearrangement joins TRBV14 to TRBJ2-7; D remains unclear. The CDR3 loop spans 14 amino acids. V lost 4 bases to trimming and J lost 3 bases, with 13 bases between them. Germline CDR1 SGHDN, CDR2 FVKESK. As DNA, the CDR3 is TGTGCCAGCAGCCTGGCGTTTGGGTACTACGAGCAGTACTTC. Protein sequence: CASSLAFGYYEQYF.

The J gene is TRBJ1-3, the V gene TRBV5-1; no definite D call. Looked up from germline, CDR1 is SGHRS and CDR2 is YFSETQ. Trimming stripped 0 bases from V and 0 bases from J, with 10 bases between. CDR3 length: 16 residues. As DNA, the CDR3 is TGCGCCAGCAGCTTGGGCTTCGCGGGCTCTGGAAACACCATATATTTT. This encodes CASSLGFAGSGNTIYF.

This clone came up a few times. The V and J genes are TRBV4-1 and TRBJ1-4, with D tentatively TRBD1 (5 bases). Between the trimmed V and J ends, which lost 0 bases and 8 bases, there was a span of 13 bases. Per the germline V gene, CDR1 is MGHRA and CDR2 is YSYEKL. The CDR3 is 15 residues long. For the CDR3, the DNA is TGCGCCAGCAGCCAAGATTACGGACAACAAGAAAAACTGTTTTTT. This translates into CASSQDYGQQEKLFF.

The chain uses TRBV19 and TRBJ2-1, with 16 bases aligning to TRBD2. The CDR3 consists of 14 residues. Trimming took 9 bases from V and 10 from J; bases not matched to a gene: 6. The germline CDR1 and CDR2 sequences are LNHDA and SQIVND (reference sequence). The CDR3 spells CASGTSGRGGEQFF. The DNA for the CDR3 is TGTGCCAGCGGGACTAGCGGGAGGGGCGGCGAGCAGTTCTTC.

The chain has TRBV27 and TRBJ1-4; TRBD1 matches at 8 bases. V trimming: 0 bases; J trimming: 9 bases; junction bases outside the gene matches: 6. The CDR3 is 15 residues long. Looked up from germline, CDR1 is MNHEY and CDR2 is SMNVEV (reference sequence). This chain's CDR3 is CASSLSGTGTKKLFF. In DNA form, the CDR3 reads TGTGCCAGCAGTTTATCAGGGACAGGCACCAAAAAACTGTTTTTT. The full variable domain, completed using reference TRBV27 and TRBJ1-4, is EAQVTQNPRYLITVTGKKLTVTCSQNMNHEYMSWYRQDPGLGLRQIYYSMNVEVTDKGDVPEGYKVSRKEKRNFPLILESPSPNQTSLYFCASSLSGTGTKKLFFGSGTQLSVL.

This clone was counted a single time. The chain uses TRBV15 and TRBJ1-2, with D uncertain. CDR1 and CDR2 from the germline V gene are LNHNV and YYDKDF (reference sequence). CDR3 length: 14 residues. V lost 0 bases to trimming and J lost 2 bases, with 7 bases between them. CDR3 sequence reads: CATSREIRNYGYTF. CDR3 bases: TGTGCCACCAGCAGAGAGATCAGAAACTATGGCTACACCTTC.

In this sample, this clone turned up a few times. This rearrangement joins TRBV30 to TRBJ2-1; maybe TRBD2 (5 bases). Germline V gene data show CDR1 as GTSNPN and CDR2 as SVGIG (reference sequence). With 0 bases removed from V and 5 bases from J, the gap between germline ends came to 14 bases. This CDR3 comprises 15 residues. Here the CDR3 reads CAWSVRGHLDNEQFF. CDR3 sequence (DNA): TGTGCCTGGAGTGTACGCGGGCATTTGGACAATGAGCAGTTCTTC. Variable domain in full (rest from reference TRBV30 and TRBJ2-1): SQTIHQWPATLVQPVGSPLSLECTVEGTSNPNLYWYRQAAGRGLQLLFYSVGIGQISSEVPQNLSASRPQDRQFILSSKKLLLSDSGFYLCAWSVRGHLDNEQFFGPGTRLTVL.

The rearrangement uses TRBV5-1 and TRBJ1-5; D is perhaps TRBD1 (6 bases). The CDR3 covers 14 residues. V shed 4 bases and J shed 7 bases, with 15 bases lying between them. Germline V CDR1 and CDR2: SGHRS, YFSETQ. The CDR3: CASSRTNRDQPQHF. For the CDR3, the DNA is TGCGCCAGCAGCCGAACCAACAGGGACCAGCCCCAGCATTTT.